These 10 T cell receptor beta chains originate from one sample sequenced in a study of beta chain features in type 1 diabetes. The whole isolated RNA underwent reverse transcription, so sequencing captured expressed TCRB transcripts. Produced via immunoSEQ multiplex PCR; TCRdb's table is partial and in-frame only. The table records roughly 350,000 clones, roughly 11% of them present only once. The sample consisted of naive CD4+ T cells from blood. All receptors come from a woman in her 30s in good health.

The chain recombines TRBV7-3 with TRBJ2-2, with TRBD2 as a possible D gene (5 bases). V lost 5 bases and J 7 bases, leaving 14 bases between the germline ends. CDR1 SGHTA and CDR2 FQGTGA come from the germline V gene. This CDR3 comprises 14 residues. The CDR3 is CASSRRDRGGELFF. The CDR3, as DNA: TGTGCCAGCAGCAGACGGGATCGGGGCGGGGAGCTGTTTTTT.

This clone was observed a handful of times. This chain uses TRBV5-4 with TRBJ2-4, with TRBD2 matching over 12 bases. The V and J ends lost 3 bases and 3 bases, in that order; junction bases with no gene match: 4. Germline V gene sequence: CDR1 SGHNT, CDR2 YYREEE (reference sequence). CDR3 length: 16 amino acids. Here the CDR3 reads CASSSRLAGDKNIQYF. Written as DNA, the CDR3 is TGTGCCAGCAGCTCCAGACTAGCGGGAGACAAAAACATTCAGTACTTC.

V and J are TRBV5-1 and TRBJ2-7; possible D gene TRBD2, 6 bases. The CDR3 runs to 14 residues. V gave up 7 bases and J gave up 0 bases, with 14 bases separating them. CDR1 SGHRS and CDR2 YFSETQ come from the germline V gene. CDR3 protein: CASGVGGSSYEQYF. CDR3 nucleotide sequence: TGCGCCAGCGGAGTGGGGGGAAGCTCCTACGAGCAGTACTTC.

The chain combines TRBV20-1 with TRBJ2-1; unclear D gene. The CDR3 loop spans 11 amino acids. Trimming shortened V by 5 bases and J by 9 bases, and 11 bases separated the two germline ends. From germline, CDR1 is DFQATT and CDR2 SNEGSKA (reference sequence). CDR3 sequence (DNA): TGCAGTGCTCTAAGAGAGTTTGAGCAGTTCTTC. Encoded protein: CSALREFEQFF.

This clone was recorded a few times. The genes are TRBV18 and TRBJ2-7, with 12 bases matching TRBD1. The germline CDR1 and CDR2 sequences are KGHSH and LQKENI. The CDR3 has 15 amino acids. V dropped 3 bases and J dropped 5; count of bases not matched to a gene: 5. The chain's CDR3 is CASSPPGQGAHEQYF. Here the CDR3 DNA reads TGTGCCAGCTCACCCCCGGGACAGGGGGCGCACGAGCAGTACTTC. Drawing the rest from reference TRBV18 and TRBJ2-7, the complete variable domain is NAGVMQNPRHLVRRRGQEARLRCSPMKGHSHVYWYRQLPEEGLKFMVYLQKENIIDESGMPKERFSAEFPKEGPSILRIQQVVRGDSAAYFCASSPPGQGAHEQYFGPGTRLTVT.

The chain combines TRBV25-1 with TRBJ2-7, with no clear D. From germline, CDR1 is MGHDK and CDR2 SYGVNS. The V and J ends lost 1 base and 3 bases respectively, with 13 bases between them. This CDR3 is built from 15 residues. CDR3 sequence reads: CASSESLTPFYEQYF. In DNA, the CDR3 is TGTGCCAGCAGTGAATCCTTGACTCCTTTCTACGAGCAGTACTTC.

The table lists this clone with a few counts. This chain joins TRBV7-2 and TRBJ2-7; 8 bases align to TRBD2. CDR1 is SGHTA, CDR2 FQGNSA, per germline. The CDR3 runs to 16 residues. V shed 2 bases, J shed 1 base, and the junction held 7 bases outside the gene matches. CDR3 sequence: CASSLRSGKGSYEQYF. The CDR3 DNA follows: TGTGCCAGCAGCTTACGTAGCGGGAAAGGATCCTACGAGCAGTACTTC.

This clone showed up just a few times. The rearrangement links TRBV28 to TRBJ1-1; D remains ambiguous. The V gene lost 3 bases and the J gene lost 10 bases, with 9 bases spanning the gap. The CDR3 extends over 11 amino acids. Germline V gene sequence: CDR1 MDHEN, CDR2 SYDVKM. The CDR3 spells CASSFHVVAFF. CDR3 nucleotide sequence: TGTGCCAGCAGTTTTCATGTTGTAGCTTTCTTT.

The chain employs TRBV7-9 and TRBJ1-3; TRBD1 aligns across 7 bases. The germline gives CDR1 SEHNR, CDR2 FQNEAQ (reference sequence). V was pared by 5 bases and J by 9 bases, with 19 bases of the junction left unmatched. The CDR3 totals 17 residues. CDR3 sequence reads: CASSPDFGTAVLPTIYF. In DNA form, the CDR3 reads TGTGCCAGCAGCCCCGACTTTGGGACAGCTGTTTTACCCACCATATATTTT.

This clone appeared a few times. The CDR3 here is CASSLSRDFYNEQFF. The CDR3 region has the DNA TGCGCCAGCAGCTTGTCCCGCGACTTCTACAATGAGCAGTTCTTC. The chain recombines TRBV5-1 with TRBJ2-1, with D uncertain. CDR3 length: 15 amino acids. Germline values: CDR1 SGHRS, CDR2 YFSETQ. Deletions cut 1 base from V and 3 bases from J, with 11 bases between.